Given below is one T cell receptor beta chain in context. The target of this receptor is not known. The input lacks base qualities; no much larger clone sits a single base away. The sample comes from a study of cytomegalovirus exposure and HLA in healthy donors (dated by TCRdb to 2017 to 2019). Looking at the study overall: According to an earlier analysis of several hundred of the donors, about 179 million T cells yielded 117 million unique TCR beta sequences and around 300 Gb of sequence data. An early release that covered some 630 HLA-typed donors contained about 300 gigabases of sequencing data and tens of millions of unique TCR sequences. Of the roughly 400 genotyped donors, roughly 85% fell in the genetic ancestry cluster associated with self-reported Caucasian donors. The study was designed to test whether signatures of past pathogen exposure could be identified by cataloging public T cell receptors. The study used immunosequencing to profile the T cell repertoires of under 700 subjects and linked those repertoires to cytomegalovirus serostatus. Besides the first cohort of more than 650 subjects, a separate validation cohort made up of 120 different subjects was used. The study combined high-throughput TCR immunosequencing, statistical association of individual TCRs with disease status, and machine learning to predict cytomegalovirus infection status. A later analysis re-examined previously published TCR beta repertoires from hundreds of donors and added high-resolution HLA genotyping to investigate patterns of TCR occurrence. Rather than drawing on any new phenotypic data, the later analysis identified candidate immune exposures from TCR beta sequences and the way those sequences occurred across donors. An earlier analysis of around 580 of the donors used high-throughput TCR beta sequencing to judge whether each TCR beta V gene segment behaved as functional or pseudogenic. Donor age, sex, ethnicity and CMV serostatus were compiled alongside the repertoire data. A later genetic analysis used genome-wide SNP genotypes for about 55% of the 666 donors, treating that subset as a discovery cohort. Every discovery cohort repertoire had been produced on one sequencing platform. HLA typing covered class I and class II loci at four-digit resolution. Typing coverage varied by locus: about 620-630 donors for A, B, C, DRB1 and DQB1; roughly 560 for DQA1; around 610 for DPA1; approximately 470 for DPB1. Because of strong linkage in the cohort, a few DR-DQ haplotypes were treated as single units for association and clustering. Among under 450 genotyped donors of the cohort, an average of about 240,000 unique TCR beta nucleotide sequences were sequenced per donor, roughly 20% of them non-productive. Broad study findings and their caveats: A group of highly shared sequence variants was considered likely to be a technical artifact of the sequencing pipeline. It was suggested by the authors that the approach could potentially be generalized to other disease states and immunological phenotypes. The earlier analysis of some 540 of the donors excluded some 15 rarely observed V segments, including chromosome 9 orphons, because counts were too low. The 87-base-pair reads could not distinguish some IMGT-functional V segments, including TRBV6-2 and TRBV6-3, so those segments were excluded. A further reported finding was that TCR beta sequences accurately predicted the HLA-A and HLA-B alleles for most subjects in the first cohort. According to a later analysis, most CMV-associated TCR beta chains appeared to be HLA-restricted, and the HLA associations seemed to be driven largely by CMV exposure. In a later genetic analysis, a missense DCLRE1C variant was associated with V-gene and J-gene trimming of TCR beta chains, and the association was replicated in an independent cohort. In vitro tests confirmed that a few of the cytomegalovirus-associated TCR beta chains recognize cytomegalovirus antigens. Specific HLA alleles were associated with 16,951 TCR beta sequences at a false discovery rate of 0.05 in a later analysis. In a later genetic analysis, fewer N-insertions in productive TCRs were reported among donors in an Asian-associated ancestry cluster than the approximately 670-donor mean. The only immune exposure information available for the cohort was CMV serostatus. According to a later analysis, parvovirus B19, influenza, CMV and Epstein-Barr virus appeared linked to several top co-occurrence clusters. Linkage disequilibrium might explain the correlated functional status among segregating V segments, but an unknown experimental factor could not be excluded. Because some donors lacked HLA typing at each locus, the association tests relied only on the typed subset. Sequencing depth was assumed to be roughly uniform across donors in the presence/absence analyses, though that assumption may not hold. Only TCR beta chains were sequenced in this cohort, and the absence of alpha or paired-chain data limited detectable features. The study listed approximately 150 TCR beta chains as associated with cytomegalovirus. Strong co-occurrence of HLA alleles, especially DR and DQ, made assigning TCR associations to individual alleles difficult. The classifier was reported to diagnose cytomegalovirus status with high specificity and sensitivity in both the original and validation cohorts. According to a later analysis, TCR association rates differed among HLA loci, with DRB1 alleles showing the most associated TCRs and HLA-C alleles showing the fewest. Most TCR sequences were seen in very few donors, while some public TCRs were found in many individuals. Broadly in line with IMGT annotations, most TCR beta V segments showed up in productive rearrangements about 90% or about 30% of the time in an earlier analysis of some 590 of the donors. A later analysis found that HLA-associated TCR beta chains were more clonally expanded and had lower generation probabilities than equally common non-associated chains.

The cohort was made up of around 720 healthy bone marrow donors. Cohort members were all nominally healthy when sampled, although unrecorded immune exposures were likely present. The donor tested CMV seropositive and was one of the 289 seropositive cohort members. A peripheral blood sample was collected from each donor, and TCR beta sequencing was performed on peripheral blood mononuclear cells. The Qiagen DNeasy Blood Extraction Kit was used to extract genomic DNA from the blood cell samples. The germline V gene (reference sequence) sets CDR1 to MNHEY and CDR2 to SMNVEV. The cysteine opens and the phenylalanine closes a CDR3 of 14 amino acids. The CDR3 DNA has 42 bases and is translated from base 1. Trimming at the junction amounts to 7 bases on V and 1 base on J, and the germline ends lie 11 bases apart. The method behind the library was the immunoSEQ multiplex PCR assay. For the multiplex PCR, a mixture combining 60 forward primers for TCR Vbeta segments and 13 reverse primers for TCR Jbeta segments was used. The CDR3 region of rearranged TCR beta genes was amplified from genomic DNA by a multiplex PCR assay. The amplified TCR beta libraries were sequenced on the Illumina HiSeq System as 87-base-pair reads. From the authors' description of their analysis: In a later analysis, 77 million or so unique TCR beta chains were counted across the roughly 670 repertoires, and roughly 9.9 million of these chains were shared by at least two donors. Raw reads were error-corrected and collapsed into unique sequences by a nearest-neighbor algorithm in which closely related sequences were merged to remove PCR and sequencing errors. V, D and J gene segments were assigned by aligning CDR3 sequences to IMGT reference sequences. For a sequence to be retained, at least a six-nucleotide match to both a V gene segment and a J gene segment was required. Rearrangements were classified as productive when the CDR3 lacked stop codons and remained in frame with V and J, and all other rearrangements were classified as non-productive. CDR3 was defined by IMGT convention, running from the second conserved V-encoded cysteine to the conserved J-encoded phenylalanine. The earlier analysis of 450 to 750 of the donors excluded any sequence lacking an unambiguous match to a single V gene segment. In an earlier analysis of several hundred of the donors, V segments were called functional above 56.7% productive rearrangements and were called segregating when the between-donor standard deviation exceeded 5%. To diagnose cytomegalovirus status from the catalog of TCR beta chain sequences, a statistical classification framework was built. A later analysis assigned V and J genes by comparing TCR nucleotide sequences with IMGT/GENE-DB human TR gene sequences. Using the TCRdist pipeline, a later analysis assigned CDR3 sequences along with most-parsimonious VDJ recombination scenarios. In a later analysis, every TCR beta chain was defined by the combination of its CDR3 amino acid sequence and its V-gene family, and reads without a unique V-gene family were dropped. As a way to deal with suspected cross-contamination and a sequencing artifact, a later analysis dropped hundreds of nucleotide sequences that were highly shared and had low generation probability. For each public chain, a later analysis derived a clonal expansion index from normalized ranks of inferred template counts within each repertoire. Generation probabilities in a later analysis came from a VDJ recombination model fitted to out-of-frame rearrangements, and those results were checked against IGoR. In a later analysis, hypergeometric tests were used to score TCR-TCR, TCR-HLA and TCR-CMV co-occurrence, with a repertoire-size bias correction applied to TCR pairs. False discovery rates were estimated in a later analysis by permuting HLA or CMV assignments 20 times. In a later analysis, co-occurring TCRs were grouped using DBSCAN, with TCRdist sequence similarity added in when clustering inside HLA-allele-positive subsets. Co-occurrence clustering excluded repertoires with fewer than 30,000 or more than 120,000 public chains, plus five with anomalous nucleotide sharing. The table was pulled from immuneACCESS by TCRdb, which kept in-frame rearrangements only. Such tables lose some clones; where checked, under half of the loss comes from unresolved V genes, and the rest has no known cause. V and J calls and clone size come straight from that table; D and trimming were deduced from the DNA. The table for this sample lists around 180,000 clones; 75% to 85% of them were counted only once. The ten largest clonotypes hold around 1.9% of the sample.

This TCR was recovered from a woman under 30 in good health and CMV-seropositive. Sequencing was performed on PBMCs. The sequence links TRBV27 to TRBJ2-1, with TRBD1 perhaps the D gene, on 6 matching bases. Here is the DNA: TGTGCCAGCAAGCAGGGGCGATCCTACAATGAGCAGTTCTTC. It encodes CASKQGRSYNEQFF.